Included here is one TCR beta chain sequence, with context. Its antigen is still unknown. This sample was taken from a study of T cells expressing NK-cell markers. About the research overall: Repertoire data for TCR beta were derived from sorted T cells (CD3+CD56+NKG2C+, CD3+CD56+NKG2C- and CD3+CD56-NKG2C+). Points from the study as a whole: NKG2C+ dominant clonotypes from 6 or 7 donors made up roughly 1.0-7.5% of CD8+ T cells. Whether expanded NKG2C-expressing T cell clones recognize HCMV is unknown.

The CDR3 covers 15 residues. Germline CDR1 reads SGHKS; CDR2 reads YYEKEE (reference sequence). No DNA is given; TCRdb re-called the 5' RACE reads and lists each CDR3 protein once. The data show about 370,000 distinct CDR3 sequences, and the top ten clones hold around a tenth. The rearrangement uses TRBV5-5 and TRBJ2-3; with no DNA, the TCRdb D assignment of TRBD2 cannot be verified. The TCR was taken from a woman aged 45-60 years in good health. Sequencing was done on a sample of blood T cells: a sorted CD56 or NKG2C T cell subset, CD4+ or CD8+ T cells, or bulk PBMC T cells (not recorded which). CDR3 sequence reads: CASSPAGPPTDTQYF.